This entry is about one TCR beta chain. What this receptor recognizes is not known. Within one base of it there is no much larger clone, and no base qualities were kept. The CDR3, cysteine through phenylalanine, is 15 amino acids long. Left in the record is the CDR3 DNA by itself, 45 bases read in frame from the first base. As encoded in the germline V gene, CDR1 is MDHEN while CDR2 is SYDVKM. The germline V end is reduced by 8 bases and the J end by 2 bases; junction bases left unmatched: 7. The data were taken from a study of OX40 agonist ivuxolimab in advanced cancers. Turning to the overall study: The costimulatory receptor OX40 (CD134) was targeted by ivuxolimab, a fully human IgG2 agonistic monoclonal antibody. Prior anti-PD-1, anti-PD-L1 or anti-CTLA-4 therapy was permitted, and approximately 39% of dose-escalation patients had received checkpoint inhibitors. Three dose-escalation patients achieved partial responses, one with hepatocellular carcinoma and two with cutaneous melanoma. A male proportion of around 81% and a mean age of about 60 years, ranging from about 23 to 90, were recorded for the dose-escalation cohort. Peripheral TCRbeta sequencing aimed to test whether ivuxolimab altered TCR sequence diversity and caused clonal T-cell expansion. Intravenous ivuxolimab was administered to patients every 2 weeks at six dose levels: 0.01, 0.1, 0.3, 1.5, 3 and 10 mg/kg. The paper describes the monotherapy dose-escalation part (N of about 52 patients) of the phase I trial of ivuxolimab. Among the 50 to 55 dose-escalation patients, 19 had hepatocellular carcinoma, some 15 melanoma, 9 renal cell carcinoma and 9 head and neck cancer. Points the paper makes about the study in general: Antigen specificity was not determined for the clonally expanded peripheral T cells. Low levels of normalized T-cell clonal expansion were also seen in some nonresponding patients. In the 0.1-3.0 mg/kg groups, partial responders were among the patients with the lowest normalized peripheral clonal expansion, particularly in CD8+ T cells. After ivuxolimab, expanded clones were on average more numerous among CD8+ T cells than among CD4+ T cells. At doses of 0.1 to 3.0 mg/kg, clonal expansion of both CD4+ and CD8+ blood T cells was observed from baseline to week 6.

For sequencing of the TCRbeta CDR3 region, genomic DNA was extracted from the sorted cells. The immunoSEQ Assay was used for sequencing of TCRbeta CDR3 regions. This immuneACCESS table, as held by TCRdb, lists in-frame sequences with V and J called but not all clones. Of the missing ones, under half trace to an unresolved V gene in checked studies; the others have no known cause. The sample records some 40,000 clones, around 90% of which are singletons. Of the sample, approximately 16% is held by the ten largest clones. The trial excluded patients who had a history of autoimmune disease or were on systemic immunosuppression. Peripheral blood for TCR sequencing was drawn from every dose cohort at baseline, at cycle 4 day 1 and at cycle 7 day 1. Samples came from an open-label, multicenter, first-in-human phase I dose-escalation trial of ivuxolimab. Adults with locally advanced or metastatic melanoma, renal cell carcinoma, hepatocellular carcinoma or head and neck squamous cell carcinoma were enrolled in the trial. Before TCR sequencing, CD4+ T cells and CD8+ T cells were sorted from peripheral blood as separate populations.

The receptor was isolated from an adult with an advanced solid tumor such as melanoma, head and neck, liver or kidney cancer. Here the chain combines TRBV28 and TRBJ2-1; 9 of the junction bases match TRBD2. The source was CD4+ or CD8+ T cells sorted from blood, collected in a trial of the OX40 agonist ivuxolimab. The DNA sequence follows: TGTGCCAGCGTCGCGGGAGGGCGCCCCTACAATGAGCAGTTCTTC. Translated, this is CASVAGGRPYNEQFF.